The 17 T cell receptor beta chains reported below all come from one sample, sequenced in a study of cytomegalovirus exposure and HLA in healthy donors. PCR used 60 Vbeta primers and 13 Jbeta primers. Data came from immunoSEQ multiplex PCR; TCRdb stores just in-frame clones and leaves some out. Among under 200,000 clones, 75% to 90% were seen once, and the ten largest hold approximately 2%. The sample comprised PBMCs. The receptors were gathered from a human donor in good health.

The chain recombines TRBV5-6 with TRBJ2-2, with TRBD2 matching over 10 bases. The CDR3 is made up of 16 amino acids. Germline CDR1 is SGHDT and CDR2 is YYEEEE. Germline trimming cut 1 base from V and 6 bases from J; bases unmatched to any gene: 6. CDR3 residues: CASSLLPAGGSGELFF. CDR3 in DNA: TGTGCCAGCAGCTTGCTGCCAGCGGGGGGGTCCGGGGAGCTGTTTTTT.

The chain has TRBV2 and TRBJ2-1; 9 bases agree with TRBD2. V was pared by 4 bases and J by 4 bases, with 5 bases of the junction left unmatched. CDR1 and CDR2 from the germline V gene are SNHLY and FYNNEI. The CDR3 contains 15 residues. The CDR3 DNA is TGTGCCAGCAGTGGGACGGCGGGGGGGTACAATGAGCAGTTCTTC. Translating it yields CASSGTAGGYNEQFF.

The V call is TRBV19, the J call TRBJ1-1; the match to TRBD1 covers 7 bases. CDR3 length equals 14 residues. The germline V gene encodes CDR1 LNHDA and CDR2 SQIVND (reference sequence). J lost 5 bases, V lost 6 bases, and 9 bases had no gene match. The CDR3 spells CASRKQGSWTEAFF. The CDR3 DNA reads TGTGCCAGTAGAAAACAGGGGAGTTGGACTGAAGCTTTCTTT.

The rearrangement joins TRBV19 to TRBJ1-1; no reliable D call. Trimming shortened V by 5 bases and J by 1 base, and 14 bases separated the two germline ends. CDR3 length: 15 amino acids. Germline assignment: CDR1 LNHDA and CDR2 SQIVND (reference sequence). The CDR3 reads CASSPEGRRNTEAFF. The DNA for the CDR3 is TGTGCCAGTAGTCCCGAGGGCAGAAGGAACACTGAAGCTTTCTTT.

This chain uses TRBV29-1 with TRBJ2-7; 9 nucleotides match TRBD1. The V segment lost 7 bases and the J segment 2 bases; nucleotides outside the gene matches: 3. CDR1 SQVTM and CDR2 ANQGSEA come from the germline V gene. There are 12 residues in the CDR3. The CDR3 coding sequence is TGCAGCGCCGGGACAGGGACCTACGAGCAGTACTTC. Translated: CSAGTGTYEQYF.

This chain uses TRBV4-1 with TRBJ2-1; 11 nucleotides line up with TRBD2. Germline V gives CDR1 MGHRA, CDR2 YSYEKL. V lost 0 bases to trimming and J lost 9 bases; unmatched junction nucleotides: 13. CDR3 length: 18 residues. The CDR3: CASSQEHLSGGAGGEQFF. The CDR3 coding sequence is TGCGCCAGCAGCCAAGAACATCTTAGCGGGGGGGCCGGGGGTGAGCAGTTCTTC.

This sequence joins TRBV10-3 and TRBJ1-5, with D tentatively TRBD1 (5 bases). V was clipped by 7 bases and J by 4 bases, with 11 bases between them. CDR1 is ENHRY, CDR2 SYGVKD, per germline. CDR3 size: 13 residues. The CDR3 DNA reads TGTGCCATCATGGGAGGGGCTAATCAGCCCCAGCATTTT. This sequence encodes CAIMGGANQPQHF.

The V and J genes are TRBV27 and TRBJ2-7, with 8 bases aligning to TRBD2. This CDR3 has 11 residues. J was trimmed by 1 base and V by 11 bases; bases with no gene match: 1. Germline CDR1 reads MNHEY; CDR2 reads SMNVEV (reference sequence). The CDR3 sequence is CASGGSYEQYF. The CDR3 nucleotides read TGTGCCTCGGGGGGGTCCTACGAGCAGTACTTC.

The CDR3 is CASSLAGTGYNEQFF. The CDR3 nucleotides are TGTGCCAGCAGTTTAGCCGGGACAGGGTACAATGAGCAGTTCTTC. The chain joins TRBV6-5 to TRBJ2-1; TRBD1 matches 9 bases. Germline CDR1 MNHEY, CDR2 SVGAGI. This CDR3 region has 15 residues. V was pared by 4 bases and J by 4 bases, with 5 bases of the junction left unmatched.

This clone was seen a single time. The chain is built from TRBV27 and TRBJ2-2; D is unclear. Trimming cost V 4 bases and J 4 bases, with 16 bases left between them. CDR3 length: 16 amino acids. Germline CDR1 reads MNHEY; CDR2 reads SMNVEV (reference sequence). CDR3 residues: CASSSVARISTGELFF. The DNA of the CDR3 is TGTGCCAGCAGTTCTGTCGCCAGAATATCCACCGGGGAGCTGTTTTTT.

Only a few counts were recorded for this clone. CDR3 region: CASSAQVPGLAGGSDTQYF. For the CDR3, the DNA is TGTGCCAGCAGTGCACAAGTTCCGGGACTAGCGGGGGGGTCAGATACGCAGTATTTT. V and J are TRBV6-1 and TRBJ2-3; 16 nucleotides agree with TRBD2. Germline V gene sequence: CDR1 MNHNS, CDR2 SASEGT. CDR3 size: 19 residues. V lost 4 bases and J lost 4; bases outside the gene matches: 11.

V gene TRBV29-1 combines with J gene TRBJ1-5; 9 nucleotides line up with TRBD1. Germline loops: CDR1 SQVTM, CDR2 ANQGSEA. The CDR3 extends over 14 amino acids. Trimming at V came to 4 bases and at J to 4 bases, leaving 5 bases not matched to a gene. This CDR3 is CSVATGGPNQPQHF. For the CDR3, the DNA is TGCAGCGTTGCAACAGGGGGCCCAAATCAGCCCCAGCATTTT.

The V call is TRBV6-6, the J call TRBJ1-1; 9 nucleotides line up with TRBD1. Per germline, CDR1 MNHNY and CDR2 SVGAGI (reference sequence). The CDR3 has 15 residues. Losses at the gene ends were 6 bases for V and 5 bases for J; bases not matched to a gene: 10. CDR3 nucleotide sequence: TGTGCCAGCAGCCAAGACAGGGGGGTAAGAACTGAAGCTTTCTTT. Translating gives CASSQDRGVRTEAFF.

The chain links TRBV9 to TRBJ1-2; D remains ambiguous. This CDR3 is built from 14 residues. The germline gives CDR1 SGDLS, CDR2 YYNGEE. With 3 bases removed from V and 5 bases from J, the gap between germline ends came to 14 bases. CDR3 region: CASSGLPREYGYTF. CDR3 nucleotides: TGTGCCAGCAGCGGATTACCAAGAGAGTATGGCTACACCTTC.

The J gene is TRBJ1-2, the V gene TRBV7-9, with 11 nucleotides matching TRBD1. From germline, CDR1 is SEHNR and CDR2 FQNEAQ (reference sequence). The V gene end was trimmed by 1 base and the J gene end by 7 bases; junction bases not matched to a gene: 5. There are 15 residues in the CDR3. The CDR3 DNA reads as TGTGCCAGCAGCTTAGTCGGGACAGGGGGATCTGGCTACACCTTC. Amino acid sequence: CASSLVGTGGSGYTF.

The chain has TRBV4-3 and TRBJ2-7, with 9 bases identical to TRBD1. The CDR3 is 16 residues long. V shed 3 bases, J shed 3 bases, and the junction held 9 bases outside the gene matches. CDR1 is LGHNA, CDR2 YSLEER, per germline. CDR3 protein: CASSHLLGQGIYEQYF. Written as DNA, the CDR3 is TGCGCCAGCAGCCATCTATTGGGACAGGGAATCTACGAGCAGTACTTC.

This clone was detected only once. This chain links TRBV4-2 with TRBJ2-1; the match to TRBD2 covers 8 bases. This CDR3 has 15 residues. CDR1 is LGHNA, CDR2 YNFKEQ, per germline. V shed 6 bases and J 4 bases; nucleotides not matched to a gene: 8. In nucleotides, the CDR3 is TGTGCCAGCAGATTAGCGGGGACGTCTTACAATGAGCAGTTCTTC. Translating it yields CASRLAGTSYNEQFF.